These 17 T cell receptor beta chains share one sample of origin, sequenced in a study of T cell repertoires in cytomegalovirus infection. Via MiXCR, TCRdb re-called the reads, giving one row per CDR3 protein. Of approximately 1,000,000 distinct CDR3 sequences in the sample, roughly 30% were seen once. These receptors' antigens are unknown. This material consisted of cultured CD8+ T cells from PBMCs, taken from culture after CMV antigen stimulation. These TCRs come from a human donor in good health (CMV status not recorded). Some clones in this sample may be carry-over from other donors' samples.

This clonotype was recorded at least ten times. V and J are TRBV6-1 and TRBJ2-3; 9 bases align to TRBD2. There are 16 residues in the CDR3. Germline CDR1 is MNHNS and CDR2 is SASEGT. J lost 1 base, V lost 3 bases, and 5 bases had no gene match. The DNA of the CDR3 is TGTGCCAGCAGTGATGTAGCGGGGGTGGGCACAGATACGCAGTATTTT. Its protein product is CASSDVAGVGTDTQYF.

The chain carries TRBV4-1 and TRBJ1-1; D is possibly TRBD1 (6 bases). The V and J ends lost 4 bases and 3 bases respectively, with 12 bases between them. This CDR3 region has 14 residues. Germline V CDR1 and CDR2: MGHRA, YSYEKL. Here the CDR3 DNA reads TGCGCCAGCAGCCTGAGACGGACAGACACTGAAGCTTTCTTT. Translation: CASSLRRTDTEAFF.

This clonotype showed up just a few times. The chain has TRBV6-1 and TRBJ2-7, with 7 nucleotides matching TRBD2. The length of the CDR3 is 12 residues. The germline V gene encodes CDR1 MNHNS and CDR2 SASEGT. The ends lost 5 bases at V and 7 bases at J; junction bases unmatched: 5. CDR3 residues: CASSRLGGEQYV. As DNA, the CDR3 is TGTGCCAGCAGTCGTTTGGGGGGGGAGCAGTACGTC.

The chain couples TRBV5-1 to TRBJ1-1; possibly TRBD1 for D (6 bases). CDR3 length: 16 amino acids. V gave up 0 bases and J gave up 0 bases, with 12 bases separating them. Germline V lookup: CDR1 SGHRS, CDR2 YFSETQ. The CDR3: CASSLAPDRLNTEAFF. CDR3 DNA: TGCGCCAGCAGCTTGGCTCCGGACAGATTGAACACTGAAGCTTTCTTT.

The rearrangement uses TRBV6-6 and TRBJ1-6, with D possibly being TRBD1 (6 bases). Trimming cost V 7 bases and J 7 bases, with 20 bases left between them. Germline assignment: CDR1 MNHNY and CDR2 SVGAGI (reference sequence). The CDR3 loop spans 16 amino acids. Here the CDR3 DNA reads TGTGCCAGCATAGGTCCGGAGGGGGTGGGAAATTCACCCCTCCACTTT. As protein: CASIGPEGVGNSPLHF.

This clonotype came up many times. V gene TRBV7-2 combines with J gene TRBJ2-3, with D unresolved. V lost 1 base and J lost 2, with 7 bases in between. The CDR3 is 14 residues long. Germline CDR1 is SGHTA and CDR2 is FQGNSA. For the CDR3, the DNA is TGTGCCAGCAGCTTAGACCGCATCACAGATACGCAGTATTTT. It translates to CASSLDRITDTQYF.

V is TRBV27 and J is TRBJ1-2; TRBD1 aligns across 7 bases. J gave up 6 bases and V 6 bases, and 4 bases lay outside the gene matches. This CDR3 comprises 12 residues. The germline CDR1 and CDR2 sequences are MNHEY and SMNVEV (reference sequence). The CDR3 DNA is TGTGCCAGCAGCAGGGACAGTCATGGCTACACCTTC. Translation: CASSRDSHGYTF.

This clonotype was seen many times. The chain combines TRBV7-2 with TRBJ2-5, with 9 bases fitting TRBD2. Unmatched junction bases numbered 9, after V lost 5 bases and J lost 5 bases. CDR3 size: 15 residues. Per germline, CDR1 SGHTA and CDR2 FQGNSA. This chain's CDR3 is CASSVGLAIEETQYF. The CDR3 bases are TGTGCCAGCAGCGTCGGACTAGCGATCGAGGAGACCCAGTACTTC.

The chain joins TRBV12-3 or TRBV12-4 to TRBJ1-2; TRBD1 matches 8 bases. Trimming at V came to 7 bases and at J to 5 bases, leaving 9 bases not matched to a gene. CDR3 length equals 14 residues. The CDR3: CASIGGQGGYGYTF. In DNA form, the CDR3 reads TGTGCCAGCATCGGAGGACAGGGAGGGTATGGCTACACCTTC.

This clonotype was counted at least ten times. DNA for the CDR3: TGTGCCAGCAGCTTGGGACAGGGCGGCACCGGGGAGCTGTTTTTT. Amino acid sequence: CASSLGQGGTGELFF. This chain connects TRBV5-5 to TRBJ2-2; TRBD1 matches at 7 bases. Per the germline V gene, CDR1 is SGHKS and CDR2 is YYEKEE (reference sequence). The length of the CDR3 is 15 residues. With 0 bases clipped from V and 4 bases from J, the junction kept 3 bases outside the gene matches.

The rearrangement uses TRBV27 and TRBJ1-1, with TRBD1 identical over 7 bases. The CDR3 extends over 16 amino acids. Germline V gene sequence: CDR1 MNHEY, CDR2 SMNVEV (reference sequence). V lost 4 bases, J lost 1 base, and 9 bases stayed unmatched. CDR3 protein: CASSSFWTGWNTEAFF. As DNA, the CDR3 is TGTGCCAGCAGTTCCTTCTGGACAGGCTGGAACACTGAAGCTTTCTTT.

The sample holds many counts of this clonotype. The chain links TRBV7-8 to TRBJ2-1; D not resolved. In germline, CDR1 is SGHVS, CDR2 FQNEAQ. The length of the CDR3 is 12 residues. V was pared by 5 bases and J by 3 bases, with 5 bases between. The CDR3 reads CASSIYYNEQFF. The CDR3 DNA follows: TGTGCCAGCAGCATTTACTACAATGAGCAGTTCTTC.

This clonotype occurred a few times. The chain recombines TRBV15 with TRBJ2-5; TRBD2 is a possible D gene (6 bases). Between the trimmed V and J ends, which lost 3 bases and 6 bases, there was a span of 14 bases. Germline assignment: CDR1 LNHNV and CDR2 YYDKDF (reference sequence). This CDR3 contains 14 residues. In nucleotides, the CDR3 is TGTGCCACCAGCAGGCCGTCGGAGGGAAAGACCCAGTACTTC. Amino acid sequence: CATSRPSEGKTQYF.

The rearrangement uses TRBV7-9 and TRBJ1-1; D is uncertain. The germline V and J ends were trimmed by 6 bases and 8 bases, with 13 bases remaining between them. The CDR3 extends over 12 amino acids. Germline values: CDR1 SEHNR, CDR2 FQNEAQ (reference sequence). This chain's CDR3 is CASRSFGEEAFF. In DNA, the CDR3 is TGTGCCAGCAGGTCCTTCGGAGAGGAAGCTTTCTTT.

The chain couples TRBV27 to TRBJ2-7; D might be TRBD1 (6 bases). V lost 5 bases to trimming and J lost 2 bases, with 13 bases between them. CDR1 is MNHEY, CDR2 SMNVEV, per germline (reference sequence). The CDR3 contains 14 residues. CDR3 loop: CASSPGAGTYEQYV. The CDR3 DNA reads TGTGCCAGCAGTCCAGGGGCCGGGACCTACGAGCAGTACGTC.

The genes are TRBV7-6 and TRBJ2-1; 10 positions match TRBD1. The V and J ends lost 5 bases and 5 bases, in that order; junction bases with no gene match: 6. CDR1 is SGHVS and CDR2 is FNYEAQ in the germline V gene. CDR3 length: 15 residues. The CDR3 sequence is CASSPDRGQDNEQFF. DNA for the CDR3: TGTGCCAGCAGCCCTGACAGGGGGCAGGACAATGAGCAGTTCTTC.

This clonotype showed up just a few times. This chain joins TRBV15 and TRBJ2-7; D call uncertain. Germline loops: CDR1 LNHNV, CDR2 YYDKDF (reference sequence). Trimming took 0 bases from V and 4 from J, leaving 10 bases between them. The CDR3 is 14 amino acids. CDR3 protein: CATSRDRDTYEQYV. DNA for the CDR3: TGTGCCACCAGCAGAGATCGTGACACTTACGAGCAGTACGTC.